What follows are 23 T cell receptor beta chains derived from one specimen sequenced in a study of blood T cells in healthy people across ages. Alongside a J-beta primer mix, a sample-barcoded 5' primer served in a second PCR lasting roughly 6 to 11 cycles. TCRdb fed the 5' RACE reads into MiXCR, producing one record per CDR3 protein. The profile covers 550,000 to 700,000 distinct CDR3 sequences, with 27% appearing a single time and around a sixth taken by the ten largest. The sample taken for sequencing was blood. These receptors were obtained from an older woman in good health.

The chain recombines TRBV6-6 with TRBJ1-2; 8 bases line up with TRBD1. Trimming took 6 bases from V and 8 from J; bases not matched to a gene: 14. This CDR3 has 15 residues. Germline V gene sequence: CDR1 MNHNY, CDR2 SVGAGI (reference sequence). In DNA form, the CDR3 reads TGTGCCAGCAGCTTCGGGGACAGTTCAGGGGGCGGCTACACCTTC. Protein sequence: CASSFGDSSGGGYTF.

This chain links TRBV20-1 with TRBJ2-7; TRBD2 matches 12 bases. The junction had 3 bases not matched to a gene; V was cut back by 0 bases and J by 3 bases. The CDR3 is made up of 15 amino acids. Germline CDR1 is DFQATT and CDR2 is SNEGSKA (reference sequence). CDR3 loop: CSARDRLAGVYEQYF. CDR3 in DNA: TGCAGTGCTAGAGACCGACTAGCGGGGGTCTACGAGCAGTACTTC.

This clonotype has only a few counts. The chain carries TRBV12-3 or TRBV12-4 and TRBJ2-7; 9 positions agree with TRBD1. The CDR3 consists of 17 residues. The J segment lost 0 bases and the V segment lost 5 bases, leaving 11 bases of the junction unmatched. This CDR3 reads CASSPPHHRGHSYEQYF. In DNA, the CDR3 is TGTGCCAGCAGTCCACCACACCACAGGGGGCACTCCTACGAGCAGTACTTC.

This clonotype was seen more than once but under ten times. CDR3 loop: CATGGGANTGELFF. CDR3 coding DNA: TGTGCCACGGGAGGGGGCGCGAACACCGGGGAGCTGTTTTTT. The chain joins TRBV24-1 to TRBJ2-2; D may be TRBD1 or TRBD2 (7 bases each). This CDR3 has 14 amino acids. The germline CDR1 and CDR2 sequences are KGHDR and SFDVKD. With 10 bases removed from V and 0 bases from J, the gap between germline ends came to 11 bases.

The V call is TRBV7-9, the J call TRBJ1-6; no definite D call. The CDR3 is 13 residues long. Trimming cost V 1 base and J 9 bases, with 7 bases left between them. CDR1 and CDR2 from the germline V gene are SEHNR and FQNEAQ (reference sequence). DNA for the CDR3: TGTGCCAGCAGCTTAGAAGGGCCTTCACCCCTCCACTTT. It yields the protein CASSLEGPSPLHF.

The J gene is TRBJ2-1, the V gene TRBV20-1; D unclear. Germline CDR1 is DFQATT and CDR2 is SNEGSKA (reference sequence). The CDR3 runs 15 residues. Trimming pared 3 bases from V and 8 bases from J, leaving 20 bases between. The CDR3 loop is CSARAPTHRLDEQFF. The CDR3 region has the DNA TGCAGTGCTAGGGCCCCCACCCATCGACTGGATGAGCAGTTCTTC.

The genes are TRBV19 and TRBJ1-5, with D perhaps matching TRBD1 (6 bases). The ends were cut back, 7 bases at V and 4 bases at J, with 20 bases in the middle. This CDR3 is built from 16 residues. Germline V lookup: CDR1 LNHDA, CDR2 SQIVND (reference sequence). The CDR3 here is CASILGGGGRNQPQHF. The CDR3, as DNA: TGTGCCAGTATCCTCGGAGGGGGAGGAAGGAATCAGCCCCAGCATTTT.

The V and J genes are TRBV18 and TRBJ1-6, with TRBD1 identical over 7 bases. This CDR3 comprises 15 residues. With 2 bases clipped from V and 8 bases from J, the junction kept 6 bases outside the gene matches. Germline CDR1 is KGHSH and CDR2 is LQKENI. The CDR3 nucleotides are TGTGCCAGCTCACCAAGGGACAGTGGGGATTCACCCCTCCACTTT. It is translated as CASSPRDSGDSPLHF.

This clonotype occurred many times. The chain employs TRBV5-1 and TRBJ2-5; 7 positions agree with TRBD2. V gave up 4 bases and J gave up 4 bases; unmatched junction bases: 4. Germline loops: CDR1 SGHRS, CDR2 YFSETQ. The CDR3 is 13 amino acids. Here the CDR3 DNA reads TGCGCCAGCAGCCAGCGGGGAGGAGAGACCCAGTACTTC. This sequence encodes CASSQRGGETQYF.

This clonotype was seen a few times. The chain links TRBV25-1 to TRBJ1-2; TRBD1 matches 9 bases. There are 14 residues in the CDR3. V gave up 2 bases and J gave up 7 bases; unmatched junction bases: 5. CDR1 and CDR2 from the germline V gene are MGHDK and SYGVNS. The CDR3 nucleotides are TGTGCCAGCAGTGAACCCCGGGACAGGGCTGGCTACACCTTC. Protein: CASSEPRDRAGYTF.

CDR3 loop: CASSQSRGANTGELFF. The CDR3 DNA follows: TGCGCCAGCAGCCAGTCACGGGGGGCGAACACCGGGGAGCTGTTTTTT. The J gene is TRBJ2-2, the V gene TRBV5-1, with 7 bases identical to TRBD2. This CDR3 spans 16 amino acids. Germline V gene data show CDR1 as SGHRS and CDR2 as YFSETQ. With V trimmed by 4 bases and J by 0 bases, 6 bases remained unmatched.

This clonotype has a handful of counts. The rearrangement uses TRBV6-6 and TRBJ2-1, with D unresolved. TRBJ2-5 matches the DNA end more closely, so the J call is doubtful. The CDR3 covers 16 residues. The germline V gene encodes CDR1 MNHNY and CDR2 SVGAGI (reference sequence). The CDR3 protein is CASSPPGRAQIRTQYF. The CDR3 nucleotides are TGTGCCAGCAGCCCACCCGGACGGGCCCAAATTCGGACCCAGTACTTC.

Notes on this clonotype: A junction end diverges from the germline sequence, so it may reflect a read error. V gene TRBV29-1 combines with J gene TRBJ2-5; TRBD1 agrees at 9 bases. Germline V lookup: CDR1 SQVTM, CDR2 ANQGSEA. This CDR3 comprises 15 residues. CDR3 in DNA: TGCAGCATTGAAAAGTACAGGGGGCCCCAAGAGACCCAGTACTTC. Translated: CSIEKYRGPQETQYF.

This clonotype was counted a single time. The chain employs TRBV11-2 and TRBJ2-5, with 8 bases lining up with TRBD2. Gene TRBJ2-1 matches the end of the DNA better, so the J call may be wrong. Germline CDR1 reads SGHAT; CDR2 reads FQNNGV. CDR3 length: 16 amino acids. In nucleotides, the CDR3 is TGTGCCAGCAGCCACCTGCGGGCGGGGGGAGTCAATGAGCAGTTCTTC. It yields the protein CASSHLRAGGVNEQFF.

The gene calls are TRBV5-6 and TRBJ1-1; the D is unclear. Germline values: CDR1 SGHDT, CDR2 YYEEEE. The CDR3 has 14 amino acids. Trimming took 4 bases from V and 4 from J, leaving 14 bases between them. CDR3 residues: CASSLERGSTEAFF. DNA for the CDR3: TGTGCCAGCAGCCTGGAACGAGGTAGCACTGAAGCTTTCTTT.

The CDR3: CASSNPGQGYTGELFF. The DNA of the CDR3 is TGTGCCAGCAGCAATCCGGGACAGGGCTACACCGGGGAGCTGTTTTTT. The V call is TRBV7-2, the J call TRBJ2-2, with 9 bases matching TRBD1. The CDR3 contains 16 residues. V gave up 5 bases and J gave up 3 bases; unmatched junction bases: 7. Looked up from germline, CDR1 is SGHTA and CDR2 is FQGNSA.

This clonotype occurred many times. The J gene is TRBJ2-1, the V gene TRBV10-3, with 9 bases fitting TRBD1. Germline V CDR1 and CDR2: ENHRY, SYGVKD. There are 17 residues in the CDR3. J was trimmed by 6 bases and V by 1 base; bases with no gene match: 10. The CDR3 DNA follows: TGTGCCATCAGTGAGTATAGCTGGGACAGGGAGTTCAATGAGCAGTTCTTC. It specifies CAISEYSWDREFNEQFF.

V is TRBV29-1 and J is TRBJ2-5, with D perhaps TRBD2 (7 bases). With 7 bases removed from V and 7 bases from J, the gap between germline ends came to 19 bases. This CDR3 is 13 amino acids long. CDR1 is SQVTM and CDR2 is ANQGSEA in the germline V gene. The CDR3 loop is CSAGGQVEATQYF. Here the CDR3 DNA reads TGCAGCGCCGGGGGGCAGGTAGAGGCGACCCAGTACTTC.

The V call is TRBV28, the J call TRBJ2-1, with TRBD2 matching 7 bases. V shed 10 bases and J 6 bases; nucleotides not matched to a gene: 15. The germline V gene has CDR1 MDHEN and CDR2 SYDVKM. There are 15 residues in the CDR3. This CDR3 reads CATARVSGVGNEQFF. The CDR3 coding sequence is TGTGCCACCGCAAGGGTGAGCGGGGTGGGCAATGAGCAGTTCTTC. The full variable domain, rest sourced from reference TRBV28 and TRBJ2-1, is DVKVTQSSRYLVKRTGEKVFLECVQDMDHENMFWYRQDPGLGLRLIYFSYDVKMKEKGDIPEGYSVSREKKERFSLILESASTNQTSMYLCATARVSGVGNEQFFGPGTRLTVL.

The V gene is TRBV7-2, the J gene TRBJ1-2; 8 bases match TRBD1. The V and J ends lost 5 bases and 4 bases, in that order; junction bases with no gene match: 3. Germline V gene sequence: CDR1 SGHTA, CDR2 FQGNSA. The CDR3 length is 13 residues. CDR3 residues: CASSETGVYGYTF. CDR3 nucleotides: TGTGCCAGCAGCGAGACAGGGGTCTATGGCTACACCTTC. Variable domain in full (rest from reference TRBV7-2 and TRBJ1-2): GAGVSQSPSNKVTEKGKDVELRCDPISGHTALYWYRQSLGQGLEFLIYFQGNSAPDKSGLPSDRFSAERTGGSVSTLTIQRTQQEDSAVYLCASSETGVYGYTFGSGTRLTVV.

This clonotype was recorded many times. In DNA form, the CDR3 reads TGTGCCAGCAGTTTCGGACAGTCTGCCCAAGAGACCCAGTACTTC. Its protein product is CASSFGQSAQETQYF. This chain connects TRBV12-3 or TRBV12-4 to TRBJ2-5; D may be TRBD1 (6 bases). This CDR3 comprises 15 residues. The germline V and J ends were trimmed by 3 bases and 1 base, with 12 bases remaining between them.

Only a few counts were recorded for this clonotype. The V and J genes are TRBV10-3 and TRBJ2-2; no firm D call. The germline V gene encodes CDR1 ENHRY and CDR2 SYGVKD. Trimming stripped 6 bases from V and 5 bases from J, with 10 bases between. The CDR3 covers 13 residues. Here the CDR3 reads CAIRMDGTGELFF. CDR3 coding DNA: TGTGCCATCAGAATGGACGGGACCGGGGAGCTGTTTTTT.

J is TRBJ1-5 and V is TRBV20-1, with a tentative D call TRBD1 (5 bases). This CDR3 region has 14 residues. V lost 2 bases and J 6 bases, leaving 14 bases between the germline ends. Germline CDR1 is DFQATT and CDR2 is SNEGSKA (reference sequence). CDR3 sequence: CSARPSIGTQPQHF. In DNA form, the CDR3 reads TGCAGTGCTAGACCCTCGATCGGGACTCAGCCCCAGCATTTT.